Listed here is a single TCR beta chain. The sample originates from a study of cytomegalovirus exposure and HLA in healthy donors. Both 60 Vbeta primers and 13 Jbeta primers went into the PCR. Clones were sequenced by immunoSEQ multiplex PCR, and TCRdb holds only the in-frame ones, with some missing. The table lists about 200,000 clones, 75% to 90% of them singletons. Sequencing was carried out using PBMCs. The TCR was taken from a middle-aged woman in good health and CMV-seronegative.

CDR3 in DNA: TGTGCCAGCAGCCGGGACAGGGCCTCAGATACGCAGTATTTT. It codes for CASSRDRASDTQYF. J is TRBJ2-3 and V is TRBV5-4; 9 bases agree with TRBD1. CDR1 is SGHNT and CDR2 is YYREEE in the germline V gene (reference sequence). The V segment lost 4 bases and the J segment 4 bases; nucleotides outside the gene matches: 4. The CDR3 loop spans 14 amino acids.